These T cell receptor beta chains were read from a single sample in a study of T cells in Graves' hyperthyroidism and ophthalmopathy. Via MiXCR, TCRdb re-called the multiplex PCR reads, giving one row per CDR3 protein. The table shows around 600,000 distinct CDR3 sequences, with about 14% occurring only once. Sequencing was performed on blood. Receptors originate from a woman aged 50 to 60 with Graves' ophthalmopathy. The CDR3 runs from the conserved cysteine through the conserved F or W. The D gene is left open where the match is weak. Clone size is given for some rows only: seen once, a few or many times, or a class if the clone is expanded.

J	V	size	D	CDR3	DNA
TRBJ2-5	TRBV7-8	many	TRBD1	CASSPRGQTQETQYF	TGTGCCAGCAGCCCGAGGGGACAGACCCAAGAGACCCAGTACTTC
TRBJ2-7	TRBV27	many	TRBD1	CASSTRDRGFYEQYF	TGTGCCAGCAGTACCCGGGACAGGGGATTTTACGAGCAGTACTTC
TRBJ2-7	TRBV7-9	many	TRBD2	CASSLVGSGRRYEQYF	TGTGCCAGCAGCTTAGTCGGTAGCGGGAGGCGCTACGAGCAGTACTTC
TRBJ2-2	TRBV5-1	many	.	CASSLASGELFF	TGCGCCAGCAGCTTGGCGTCCGGGGAGCTGTTTTTT
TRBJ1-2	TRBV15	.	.	CATIGSLGRTGYGYTF	TGTGCCACCATTGGGTCCTTGGGCCGGACGGGCTATGGCTACACCTTC
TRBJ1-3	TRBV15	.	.	CATSRDTDSSGNTIYF	TGTGCCACCAGCAGAGACACGGACAGCTCTGGAAACACCATATATTTT
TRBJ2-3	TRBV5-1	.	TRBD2	CASSYLGLAGGPTDTQYF	TGCGCCAGCAGCTATTTGGGACTAGCGGGAGGGCCCACAGATACGCAGTATTTT
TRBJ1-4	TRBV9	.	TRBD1	CASSATGTDNEKLFF	TGTGCCAGCAGCGCAACCGGGACAGATAATGAAAAACTGTTTTTT
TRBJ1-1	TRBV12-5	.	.	CASGPVLENTEAFF	TGTGCTAGTGGCCCCGTTCTTGAGAACACTGAAGCTTTCTTT
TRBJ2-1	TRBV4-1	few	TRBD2	CASSHSTSGSHSNDWQFF	TGCGCCAGCAGCCATTCGACTAGCGGGAGCCATTCCAATGATTGGCAGTTCTTC
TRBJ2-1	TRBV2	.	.	CASTQGTYNEQFF	TGTGCCAGCACGCAGGGGACCTACAATGAGCAGTTCTTC
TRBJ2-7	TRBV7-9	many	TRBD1	CASSLVDRAYEQYF	TGTGCCAGCAGCTTAGTCGACAGGGCCTACGAGCAGTACTTC
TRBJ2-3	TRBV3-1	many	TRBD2	CASSAGTSGRTDTQYF	TGTGCCAGCAGCGCAGGGACTAGCGGCCGCACAGATACGCAGTATTTT
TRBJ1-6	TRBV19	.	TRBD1	CASTRTGRDSPLHF	TGTGCCAGTACCAGGACAGGGAGGGATTCACCCCTCCACTTT
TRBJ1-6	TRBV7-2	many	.	CASSLEVVNNSPLHF	TGTGCCAGCAGCTTAGAAGTGGTCAATAATTCACCCCTCCACTTT
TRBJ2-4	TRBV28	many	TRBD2	CASSPTGTSGGRPLAKNIQYF	TGTGCCAGCAGTCCTACCGGGACTAGCGGGGGGAGGCCGTTAGCCAAAAACATTCAGTACTTC
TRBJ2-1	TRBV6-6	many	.	CASSYSKSGYNEQFF	TGTGCCAGCAGTTACTCGAAGTCGGGGTACAATGAGCAGTTCTTC
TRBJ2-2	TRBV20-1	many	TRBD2	CSASLISGVNTGELFF	TGCAGTGCTAGCCTTATTAGCGGGGTGAACACCGGGGAGCTGTTTTTT
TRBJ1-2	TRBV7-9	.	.	CASSSDPYGYTF	TGTGCCAGCAGCTCAGACCCGTATGGCTACACCTTC
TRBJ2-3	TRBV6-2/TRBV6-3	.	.	CASRGRAPTDTQYF	TGTGCCAGCAGGGGACGGGCCCCCACAGATACGCAGTATTTT
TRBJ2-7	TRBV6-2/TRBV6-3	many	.	CASRSQGLSPGQYF	TGTGCCAGCAGGAGCCAGGGGCTAAGCCCTGGGCAGTACTTC
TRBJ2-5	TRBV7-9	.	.	CASSLVRDRETQYF	TGTGCCAGCAGCTTAGTAAGGGATCGGGAGACCCAGTACTTC
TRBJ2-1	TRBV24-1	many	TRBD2	CAIAVGTSGVGEQFF	TGTGCCATCGCCGTGGGGACTAGCGGCGTAGGTGAGCAGTTCTTC
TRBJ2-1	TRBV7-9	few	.	CASRPDRANYNEQFF	TGTGCCAGCAGACCAGACAGAGCCAACTACAATGAGCAGTTCTTC
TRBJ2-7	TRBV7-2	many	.	CASSLDPVGGTEQYF	TGTGCCAGCAGCTTAGACCCGGTGGGGGGTACCGAGCAGTACTTC
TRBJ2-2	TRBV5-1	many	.	CASSPPMAGSGELFF	TGCGCCAGCAGCCCCCCTATGGCGGGATCCGGGGAGCTGTTTTTT
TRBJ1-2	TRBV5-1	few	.	CASSVDGNGYTF	TGCGCCAGCAGCGTGGACGGTAATGGCTACACCTTC
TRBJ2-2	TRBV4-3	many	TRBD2	CASSQVATSGLFSGELFF	TGCGCCAGCAGCCAAGTAGCTACTAGCGGGTTGTTCTCCGGGGAGCTGTTTTTT
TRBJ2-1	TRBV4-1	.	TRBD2	CASSQGGEGFYEQFF	TGCGCCAGCAGCCAAGGGGGGGAGGGGTTTTATGAGCAGTTCTTC
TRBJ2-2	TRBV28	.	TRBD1	CASSEPTDRANTGELFF	TGTGCCAGCAGTGAACCAACTGACAGGGCTAACACCGGGGAGCTGTTTTTT
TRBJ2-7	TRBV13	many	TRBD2	CASSLRTSGIGNEQYF	TGTGCCAGCAGCTTAAGGACTAGCGGGATCGGTAACGAGCAGTACTTC
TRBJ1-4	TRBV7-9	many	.	CASSLAVGYEKLFF	TGTGCCAGCAGCTTAGCGGTCGGATATGAAAAACTGTTTTTT
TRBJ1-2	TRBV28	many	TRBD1	CASRQPGQGTYTF	TGTGCCAGCAGACAACCGGGACAGGGTACCTACACCTTC
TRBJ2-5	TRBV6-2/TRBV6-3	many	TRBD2	CASSYQGLAGEKTQYF	TGTGCCAGCAGTTACCAGGGACTAGCGGGAGAAAAGACCCAGTACTTC
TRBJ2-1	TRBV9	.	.	CASSVARRGEQFF	TGTGCCAGCAGCGTAGCGAGGAGAGGCGAGCAGTTCTTC
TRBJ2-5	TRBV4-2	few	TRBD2	CASSQRPLAGEETQYF	TGTGCCAGCAGCCAAAGACCCCTAGCGGGAGAAGAGACCCAGTACTTC
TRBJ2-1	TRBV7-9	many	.	CASSLVNGRNEQFF	TGTGCCAGCAGCTTAGTAAACGGCCGCAATGAGCAGTTCTTC
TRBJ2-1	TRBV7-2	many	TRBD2	CASSLVGLADYNEQFF	TGTGCCAGCAGCTTAGTTGGACTAGCGGACTACAATGAGCAGTTCTTC
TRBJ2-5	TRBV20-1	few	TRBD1	CSAVKPQQGSREETQYF	TGCAGTGCCGTCAAACCACAACAGGGGTCGCGAGAAGAGACCCAGTACTTC
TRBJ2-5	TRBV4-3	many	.	CASSQDMFQETQYF	TGCGCCAGCAGCCAAGATATGTTCCAAGAGACCCAGTACTTC
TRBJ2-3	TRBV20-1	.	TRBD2	CSAREGSGRDTDTQYF	TGCAGTGCTAGAGAAGGTAGCGGGAGAGACACAGATACGCAGTATTTT
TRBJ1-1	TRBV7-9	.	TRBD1	CASSLGGTWDSTNTEAFF	TGTGCCAGCAGCTTAGGAGGAACCTGGGACAGTACGAACACTGAAGCTTTCTTT
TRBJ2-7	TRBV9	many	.	CASSAGGGIPTYEQYF	TGTGCCAGCAGCGCGGGGGGCGGCATCCCTACCTACGAGCAGTACTTC
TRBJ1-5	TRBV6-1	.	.	CASSRVRQPQHF	TGTGCCAGCAGCAGGGTTCGCCAGCCCCAGCATTTT
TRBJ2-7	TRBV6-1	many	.	CASSNRVPYEQYF	TGTGCCAGCAGCAACAGGGTTCCCTACGAGCAGTACTTC
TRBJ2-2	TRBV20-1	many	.	CSARGDTGELFF	TGCAGTGCTAGAGGGGATACAGGGGAGCTGTTTTTT
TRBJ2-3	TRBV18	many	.	CASSPSTGFHPTDTQYF	TGTGCCAGCTCACCAAGTACCGGGTTCCACCCCACAGATACGCAGTATTTT
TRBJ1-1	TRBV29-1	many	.	CSSGVGARTEAFF	TGCAGCTCGGGGGTGGGGGCGCGGACTGAAGCTTTCTTT
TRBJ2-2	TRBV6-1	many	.	CASRAGKNTGELFF	TGTGCCAGCAGGGCAGGCAAGAACACCGGGGAGCTGTTTTTT
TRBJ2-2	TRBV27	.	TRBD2	CASSQRLAGVGFGELFF	TGTGCCAGCAGTCAAAGACTAGCGGGAGTTGGGTTCGGGGAGCTGTTTTTT
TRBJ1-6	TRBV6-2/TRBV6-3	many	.	CASGRQRGDSPLHF	TGTGCCAGCGGGCGACAGCGTGGAGATTCACCCCTCCACTTT
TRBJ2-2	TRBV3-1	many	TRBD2	CASSQDPRLAGVVTGELFF	TGTGCCAGCAGCCAAGATCCTCGACTAGCGGGAGTGGTCACCGGGGAGCTGTTTTTT
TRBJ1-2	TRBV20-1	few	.	CSARGGANYGYTF	TGCAGTGCTAGAGGTGGAGCTAACTATGGCTACACCTTC
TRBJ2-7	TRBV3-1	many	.	CASSQESTYEQYF	TGTGCCAGCAGCCAAGAATCTACCTACGAGCAGTACTTC